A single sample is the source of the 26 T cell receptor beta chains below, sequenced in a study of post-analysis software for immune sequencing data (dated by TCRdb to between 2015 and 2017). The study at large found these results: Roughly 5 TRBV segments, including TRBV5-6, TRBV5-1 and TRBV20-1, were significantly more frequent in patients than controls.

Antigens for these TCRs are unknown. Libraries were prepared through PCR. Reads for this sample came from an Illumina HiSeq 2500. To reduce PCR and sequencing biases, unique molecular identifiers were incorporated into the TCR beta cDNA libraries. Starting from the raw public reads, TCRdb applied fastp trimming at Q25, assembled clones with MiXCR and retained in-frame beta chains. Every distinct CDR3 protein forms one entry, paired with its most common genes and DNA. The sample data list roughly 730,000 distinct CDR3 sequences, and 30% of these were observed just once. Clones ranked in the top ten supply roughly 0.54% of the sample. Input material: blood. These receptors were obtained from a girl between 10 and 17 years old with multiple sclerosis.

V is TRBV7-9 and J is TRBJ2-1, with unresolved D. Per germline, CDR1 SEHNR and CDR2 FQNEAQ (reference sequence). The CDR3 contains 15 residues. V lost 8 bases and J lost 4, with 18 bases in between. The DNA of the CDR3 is TGTGCCAGCGAAAAATCGGGCAGGCTGTACAATGAGCAGTTCTTC. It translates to CASEKSGRLYNEQFF.

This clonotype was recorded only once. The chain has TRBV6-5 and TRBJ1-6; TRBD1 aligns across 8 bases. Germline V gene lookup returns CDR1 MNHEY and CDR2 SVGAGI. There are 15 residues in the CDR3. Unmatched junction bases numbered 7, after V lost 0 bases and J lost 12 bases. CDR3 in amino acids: CASSYSTTGGLPLHF. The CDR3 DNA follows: TGTGCCAGCAGTTACTCGACTACAGGGGGTCTACCCCTCCACTTT.

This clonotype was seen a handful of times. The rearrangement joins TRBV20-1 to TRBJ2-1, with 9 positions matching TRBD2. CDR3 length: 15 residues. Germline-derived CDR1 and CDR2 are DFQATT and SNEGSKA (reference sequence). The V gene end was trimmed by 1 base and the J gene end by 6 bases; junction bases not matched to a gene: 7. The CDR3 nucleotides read TGCAGTGCTAGAGGGCAGCTAGCGGGGTTCAATGAGCAGTTCTTC. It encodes CSARGQLAGFNEQFF.

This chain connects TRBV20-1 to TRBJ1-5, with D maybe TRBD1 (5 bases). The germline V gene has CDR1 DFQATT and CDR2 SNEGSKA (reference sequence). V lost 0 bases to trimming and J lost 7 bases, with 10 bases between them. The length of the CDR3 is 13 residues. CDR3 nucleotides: TGCAGTGCTAGAGAAGTGGGGCGGCAGCCCCAGCATTTT. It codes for CSAREVGRQPQHF.

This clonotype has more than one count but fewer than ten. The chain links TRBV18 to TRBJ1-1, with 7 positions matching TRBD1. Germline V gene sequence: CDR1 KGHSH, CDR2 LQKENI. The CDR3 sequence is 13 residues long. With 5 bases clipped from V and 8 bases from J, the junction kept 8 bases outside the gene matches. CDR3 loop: CASSSKTGSEAFF. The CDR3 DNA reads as TGTGCCAGCTCATCCAAGACAGGGTCAGAAGCTTTCTTT.

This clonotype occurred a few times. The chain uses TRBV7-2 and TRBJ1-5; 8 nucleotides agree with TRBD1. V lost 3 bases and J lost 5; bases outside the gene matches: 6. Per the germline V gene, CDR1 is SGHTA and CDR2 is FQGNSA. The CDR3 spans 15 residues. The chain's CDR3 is CASSFDRGSDQPQHF. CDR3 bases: TGTGCCAGCAGCTTTGACAGGGGCAGCGATCAGCCCCAGCATTTT.

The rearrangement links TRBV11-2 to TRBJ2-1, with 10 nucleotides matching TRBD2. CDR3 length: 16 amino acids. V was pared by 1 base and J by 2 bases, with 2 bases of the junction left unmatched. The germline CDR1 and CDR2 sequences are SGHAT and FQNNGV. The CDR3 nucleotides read TGTGCCAGCAGCTTAGGAGCGGGAGGGGCCTACAATGAGCAGTTCTTC. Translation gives CASSLGAGGAYNEQFF. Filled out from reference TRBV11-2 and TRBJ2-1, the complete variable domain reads EAGVAQSPRYKIIEKRQSVAFWCNPISGHATLYWYQQILGQGPKLLIQFQNNGVVDDSQLPKDRFSAERLKGVDSTLKIQPAKLEDSAVYLCASSLGAGGAYNEQFFGPGTRLTVL.

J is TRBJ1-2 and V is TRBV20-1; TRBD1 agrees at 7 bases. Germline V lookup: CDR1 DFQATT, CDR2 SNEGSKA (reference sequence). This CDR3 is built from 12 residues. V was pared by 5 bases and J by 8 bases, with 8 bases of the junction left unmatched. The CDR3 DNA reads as TGCAGTGCTCCCCGACAGGGAGAAGGCTACACCTTC. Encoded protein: CSAPRQGEGYTF.

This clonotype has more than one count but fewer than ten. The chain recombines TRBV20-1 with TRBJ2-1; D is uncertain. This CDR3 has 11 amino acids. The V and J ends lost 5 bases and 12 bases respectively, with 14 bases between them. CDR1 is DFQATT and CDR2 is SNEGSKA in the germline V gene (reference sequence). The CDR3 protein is CSAGPIVGQFF. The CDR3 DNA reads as TGCAGTGCTGGCCCTATCGTTGGGCAGTTCTTC.

The DNA for the CDR3 is TGTGCCAGTAGCTGGACTGCGCGGGAAGTGTACGAGCAGTACTTC. Amino acids: CASSWTAREVYEQYF. J is TRBJ2-7 and V is TRBV19; maybe TRBD2 (6 bases). V lost 6 bases, J lost 4 bases, and 19 bases lay in between. This CDR3 is 15 amino acids long. CDR1 and CDR2 from the germline V gene are LNHDA and SQIVND (reference sequence).

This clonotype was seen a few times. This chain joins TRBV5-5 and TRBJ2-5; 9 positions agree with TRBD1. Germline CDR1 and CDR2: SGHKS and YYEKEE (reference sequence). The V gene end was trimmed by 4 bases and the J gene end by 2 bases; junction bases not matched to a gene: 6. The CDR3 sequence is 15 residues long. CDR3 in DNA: TGTGCCAGCAGCCGACAGGGGGGTCCGCAAGAGACCCAGTACTTC. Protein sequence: CASSRQGGPQETQYF. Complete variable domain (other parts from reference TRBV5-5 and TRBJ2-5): DAGVTQSPTHLIKTRGQQVTLRCSPISGHKSVSWYQQVLGQGPQFIFQYYEKEERGRGNFPDRFSARQFPNYSSELNVNALLLGDSALYLCASSRQGGPQETQYFGPGTRLLVL.

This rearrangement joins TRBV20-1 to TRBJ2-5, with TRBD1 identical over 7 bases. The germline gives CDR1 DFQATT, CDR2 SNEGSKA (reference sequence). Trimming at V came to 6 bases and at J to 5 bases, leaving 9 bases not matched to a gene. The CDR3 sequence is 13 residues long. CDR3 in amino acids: CSANKQGLETQYF. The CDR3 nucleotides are TGCAGTGCAAACAAACAGGGGCTGGAGACCCAGTACTTC.

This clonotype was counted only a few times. In nucleotides, the CDR3 is TGTGCCATCTCTAGGGCAGGGGCCGGGGAGCTGTTTTTT. As protein: CAISRAGAGELFF. V gene TRBV7-2 combines with J gene TRBJ2-2; D perhaps matches TRBD1 (6 bases). The CDR3 has 13 residues. Germline V gene sequence: CDR1 SGHTA, CDR2 FQGNSA. Between the trimmed V and J ends, which lost 10 bases and 6 bases, there was a span of 15 bases.

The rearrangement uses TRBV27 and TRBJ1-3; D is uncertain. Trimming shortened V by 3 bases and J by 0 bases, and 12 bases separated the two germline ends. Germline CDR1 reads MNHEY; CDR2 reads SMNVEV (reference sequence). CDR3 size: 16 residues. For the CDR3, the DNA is TGTGCCAGCAGTTTGTCCGGGAGGAGCTCTGGAAACACCATATATTTT. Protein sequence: CASSLSGRSSGNTIYF.

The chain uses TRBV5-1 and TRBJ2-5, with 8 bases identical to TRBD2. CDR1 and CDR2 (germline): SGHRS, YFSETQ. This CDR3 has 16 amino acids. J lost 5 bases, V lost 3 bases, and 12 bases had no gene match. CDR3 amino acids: CASSWPQAGVRETQYF. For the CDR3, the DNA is TGCGCCAGCAGCTGGCCCCAAGCGGGAGTGAGGGAGACCCAGTACTTC. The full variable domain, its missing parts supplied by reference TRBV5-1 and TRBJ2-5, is KAGVTQTPRYLIKTRGQQVTLSCSPISGHRSVSWYQQTPGQGLQFLFEYFSETQRNKGNFPGRFSGRQFSNSRSEMNVSTLELGDSALYLCASSWPQAGVRETQYFGPGTRLLVL.

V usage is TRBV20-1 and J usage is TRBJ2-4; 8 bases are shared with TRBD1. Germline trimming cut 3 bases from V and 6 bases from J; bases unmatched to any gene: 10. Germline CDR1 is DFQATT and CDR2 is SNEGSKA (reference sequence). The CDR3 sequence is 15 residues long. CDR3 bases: TGCAGTGCTAGGGAGAACAGGGGGTCGGCAAACATTCAGTACTTC. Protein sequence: CSARENRGSANIQYF.

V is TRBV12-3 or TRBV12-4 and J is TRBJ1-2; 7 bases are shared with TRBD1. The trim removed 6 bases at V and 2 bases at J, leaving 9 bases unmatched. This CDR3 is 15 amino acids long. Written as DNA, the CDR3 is TGTGCCAGCAGCCGAGACAGGGATGGGAACTATGGCTACACCTTC. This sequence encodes CASSRDRDGNYGYTF.

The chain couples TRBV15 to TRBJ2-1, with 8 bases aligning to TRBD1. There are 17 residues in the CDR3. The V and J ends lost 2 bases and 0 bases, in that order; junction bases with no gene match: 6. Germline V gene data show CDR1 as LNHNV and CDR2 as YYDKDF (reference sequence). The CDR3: CATSRTGQGSSYNEQFF. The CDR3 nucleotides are TGTGCCACCAGCAGAACAGGACAGGGAAGCTCCTACAATGAGCAGTTCTTC.

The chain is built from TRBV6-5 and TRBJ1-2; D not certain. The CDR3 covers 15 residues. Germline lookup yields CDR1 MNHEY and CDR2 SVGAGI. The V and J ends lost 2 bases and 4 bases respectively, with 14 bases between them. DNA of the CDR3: TGTGCCAGCAGTTACGGAGACCTCGGAGGCTATGGCTACACCTTC. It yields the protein CASSYGDLGGYGYTF.

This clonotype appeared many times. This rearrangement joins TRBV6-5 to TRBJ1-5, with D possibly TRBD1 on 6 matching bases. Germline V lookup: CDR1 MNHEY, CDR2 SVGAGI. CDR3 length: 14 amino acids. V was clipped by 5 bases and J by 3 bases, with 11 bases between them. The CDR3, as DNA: TGTGCCAGCAGTCGCACAGGGATCAATCAGCCCCAGCATTTT. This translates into CASSRTGINQPQHF.

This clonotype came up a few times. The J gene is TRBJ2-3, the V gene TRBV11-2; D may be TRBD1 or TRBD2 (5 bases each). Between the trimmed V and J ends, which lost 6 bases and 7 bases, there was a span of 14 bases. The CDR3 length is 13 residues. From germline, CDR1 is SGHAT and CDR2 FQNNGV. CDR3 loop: CASSQTGGNTQYF. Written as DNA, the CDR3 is TGTGCCAGCAGTCAGACTGGGGGAAATACGCAGTATTTT.

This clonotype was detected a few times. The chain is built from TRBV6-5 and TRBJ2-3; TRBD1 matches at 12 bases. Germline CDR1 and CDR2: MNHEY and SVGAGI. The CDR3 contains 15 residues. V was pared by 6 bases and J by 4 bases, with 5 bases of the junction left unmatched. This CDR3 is CASSRGQGASDTQYF. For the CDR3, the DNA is TGTGCCAGCAGCCGGGGACAGGGGGCATCAGATACGCAGTATTTT.

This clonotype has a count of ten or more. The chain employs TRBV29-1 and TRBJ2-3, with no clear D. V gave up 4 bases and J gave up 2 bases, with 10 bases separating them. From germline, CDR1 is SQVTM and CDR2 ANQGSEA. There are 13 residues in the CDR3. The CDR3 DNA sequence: TGCAGCGTTGCGGCACGTTTCACAGATACGCAGTATTTT. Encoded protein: CSVAARFTDTQYF.

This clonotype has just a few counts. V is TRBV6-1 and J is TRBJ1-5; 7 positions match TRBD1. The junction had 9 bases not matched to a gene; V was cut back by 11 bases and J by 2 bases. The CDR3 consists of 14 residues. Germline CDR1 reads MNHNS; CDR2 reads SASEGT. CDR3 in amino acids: CAGTGEYGNQPQHF. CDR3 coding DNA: TGTGCCGGAACAGGGGAGTATGGCAATCAGCCCCAGCATTTT.

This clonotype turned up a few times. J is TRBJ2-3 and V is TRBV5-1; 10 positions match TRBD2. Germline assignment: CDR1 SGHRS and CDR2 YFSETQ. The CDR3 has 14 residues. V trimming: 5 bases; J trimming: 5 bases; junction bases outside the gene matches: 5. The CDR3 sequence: CASRGRLAGDTQYF. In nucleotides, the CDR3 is TGCGCCAGCAGGGGGCGACTAGCGGGAGATACGCAGTATTTT.

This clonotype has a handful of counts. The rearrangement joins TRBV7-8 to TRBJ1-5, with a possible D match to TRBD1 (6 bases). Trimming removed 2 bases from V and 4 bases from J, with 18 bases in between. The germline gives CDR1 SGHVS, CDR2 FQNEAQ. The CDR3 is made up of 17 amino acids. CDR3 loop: CASSLKWGPLSNQPQHF. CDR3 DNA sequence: TGTGCCAGCAGCTTAAAATGGGGGCCCCTTAGTAATCAGCCCCAGCATTTT.